This TCR beta chain was documented in a study of cytomegalovirus exposure and HLA in healthy donors. As for the study in general: In a previous analysis, 110 million or so unique TCR beta sequences were found from some 180 million T cells.

V dropped 5 bases and J dropped 3; count of bases not matched to a gene: 8. Germline assignment: CDR1 SGHTS and CDR2 YDEGEE. This CDR3 region has 15 residues. Primers for the PCR totalled 60 Vbeta and 13 Jbeta. Measured with immunoSEQ multiplex PCR; TCRdb has only the in-frame clones, and not every one. The table includes around 110,000 clones, roughly four fifths detected once. General study points: The records held CMV serostatus as the only immune exposure information.

A remark on this clone: Its antigen is not identified.

Sequenced sample: PBMCs. The TCR comes from a woman between 18 and 29 years old in good health and CMV-seronegative. The chain links TRBV5-8 to TRBJ2-7, with TRBD1 identical over 10 bases. For the CDR3, the DNA is TGTGCCAGCAGAGCGACAGGGGGCGCCTACTACGAGCAGTACTTC. Translated: CASRATGGAYYEQYF. The full variable domain, completed using reference TRBV5-8 and TRBJ2-7, is EAGVTQSPTHLIKTRGQQATLRCSPISGHTSVYWYQQALGLGLQFLLWYDEGEERNRGNFPPRFSGRQFPNYSSELNVNALELEDSALYLCASRATGGAYYEQYFGPGTRLTVT.